These 23 T cell receptor beta chains came from one sample sequenced in a study of blood T cells in healthy people across ages. A second 7 to 11 cycle PCR used barcoded and J-beta primers. TCRdb independently ran MiXCR on the 5' RACE reads; one entry per CDR3 protein. The sample has approximately 1,100,000 distinct CDR3 sequences; more than 40% are singletons. The sequenced material came from blood. The source is a woman aged 55-69 years in good health.

The CDR3 DNA is TGTGCCAGCAGGGCGCGGGCGCCGAACACCGGGGAGCTGTTTTTT. Amino acid sequence: CASRARAPNTGELFF. The J gene is TRBJ2-2, the V gene TRBV28, with D possibly matching TRBD2 (5 bases). Germline V gives CDR1 MDHEN, CDR2 SYDVKM. The CDR3 runs 15 residues. V lost 6 bases and J 0 bases, leaving 11 bases between the germline ends.

Only a few counts were recorded for this clonotype. The chain recombines TRBV9 with TRBJ2-7; maybe TRBD1 (5 bases). From germline, CDR1 is SGDLS and CDR2 YYNGEE. This CDR3 is 14 amino acids long. Trimming pared 4 bases from V and 6 bases from J, leaving 17 bases between. The CDR3 here is CASSPKPRGSEQYF. DNA for the CDR3: TGTGCCAGCAGCCCAAAACCTAGGGGCAGCGAGCAGTACTTC. The variable domain in full, with the rest retrieved from reference TRBV9 and TRBJ2-7, is DSGVTQTPKHLITATGQRVTLRCSPRSGDLSVYWYQQSLDQGLQFLIQYYNGEERAKGNILERFSAQQFPDLHSELNLSSLELGDSALYFCASSPKPRGSEQYFGPGTRLTVT.

The chain couples TRBV4-1 to TRBJ2-1, with 8 bases aligning to TRBD2. The J segment lost 7 bases and the V segment lost 5 bases, leaving 10 bases of the junction unmatched. This CDR3 is 15 amino acids long. The germline V gene has CDR1 MGHRA and CDR2 YSYEKL. The CDR3 DNA sequence: TGCGCCAGCAGCAAAACCGGGACTAGGTATAATGAGCAGTTCTTC. Its protein product is CASSKTGTRYNEQFF.

This rearrangement joins TRBV12-3 or TRBV12-4 to TRBJ1-5; D ambiguous. The ends were cut back, 5 bases at V and 2 bases at J, with 7 bases in the middle. CDR3 length: 13 residues. CDR3 in amino acids: CASSAVGNQPQHF. DNA of the CDR3: TGTGCCAGCAGTGCCGTTGGCAATCAGCCCCAGCATTTT.

The chain carries TRBV20-1 and TRBJ2-3, with 9 nucleotides matching TRBD2. CDR1 DFQATT and CDR2 SNEGSKA come from the germline V gene (reference sequence). The V segment lost 0 bases and the J segment 4 bases; nucleotides outside the gene matches: 8. The CDR3 contains 16 residues. The CDR3 sequence: CSARDVGGRGADTQYF. CDR3 DNA sequence: TGCAGTGCTAGAGATGTGGGCGGGAGGGGGGCAGATACGCAGTATTTT.

The V and J genes are TRBV4-1 and TRBJ1-5; D perhaps matches TRBD1 (5 bases). The V and J ends lost 0 bases and 5 bases respectively, with 8 bases between them. The germline V gene has CDR1 MGHRA and CDR2 YSYEKL. CDR3 length equals 14 residues. CDR3 nucleotide sequence: TGCGCCAGCAGCCAAGAGGGGGGAGATCAGCCCCAGCATTTT. This translates into CASSQEGGDQPQHF.

The chain links TRBV4-2 to TRBJ2-1, with D perhaps matching TRBD1 (5 bases). V was cut by 5 bases and J by 8 bases, with 13 bases left in between. The germline V gene has CDR1 LGHNA and CDR2 YNFKEQ. There are 13 residues in the CDR3. Written as DNA, the CDR3 is TGTGCCAGCAGCTCAAGGGCCAGGGATGAGCAGTTCTTC. It yields the protein CASSSRARDEQFF.

This clonotype was counted once. The chain couples TRBV20-1 to TRBJ2-7, with D tentatively TRBD1 or TRBD2 (5 bases each). Germline V gives CDR1 DFQATT, CDR2 SNEGSKA (reference sequence). This CDR3 is built from 15 residues. Trimming stripped 0 bases from V and 5 bases from J, with 17 bases between. The CDR3 loop is CSARDWGTVGNEQYF. The CDR3 DNA follows: TGCAGTGCTAGAGATTGGGGGACGGTTGGGAACGAGCAGTACTTC.

The rearrangement links TRBV2 to TRBJ2-5; TRBD1 is a possible D gene (5 bases). Germline V CDR1 and CDR2: SNHLY, FYNNEI. Trimming pared 0 bases from V and 11 bases from J, leaving 13 bases between. The CDR3 consists of 13 residues. The chain's CDR3 is CASSEAVDNEQYF. As DNA, the CDR3 is TGTGCCAGCAGTGAAGCGGTGGACAATGAGCAGTACTTC.

The chain combines TRBV29-1 with TRBJ1-2, with D possibly being TRBD1 (6 bases). Trimming stripped 8 bases from V and 1 base from J, with 11 bases between. The CDR3 consists of 12 residues. Germline CDR1 SQVTM, CDR2 ANQGSEA. In DNA, the CDR3 is TGCAGCACACCGGGACATAACTATGGCTACACCTTC. Translated, it gives CSTPGHNYGYTF.

This rearrangement joins TRBV3-1 to TRBJ1-2, with no clear D. The CDR3 totals 14 residues. The ends were cut back, 4 bases at V and 3 bases at J, with 12 bases in the middle. Germline CDR1 LGHDT, CDR2 YNNKEL (reference sequence). The CDR3 reads CASSLRAEYYGYTF. In DNA form, the CDR3 reads TGTGCCAGCAGCCTGAGGGCAGAGTACTATGGCTACACCTTC.

V and J are TRBV6-1 and TRBJ1-4; D remains ambiguous. The CDR3 loop spans 12 amino acids. V lost 1 base and J 7 bases, leaving 4 bases between the germline ends. Germline V lookup: CDR1 MNHNS, CDR2 SASEGT. CDR3 protein: CASSEEVEKLFF. CDR3 in DNA: TGTGCCAGCAGTGAAGAGGTTGAAAAACTGTTTTTT.

The chain combines TRBV9 with TRBJ2-1; no firm D call. CDR1 is SGDLS, CDR2 YYNGEE, per germline. CDR3 length: 15 amino acids. The V gene lost 3 bases and the J gene lost 0 bases, with 10 bases spanning the gap. The CDR3, as DNA: TGTGCCAGCAGCGGAGTCGGCATCTCCTACAATGAGCAGTTCTTC. Protein product: CASSGVGISYNEQFF.

The chain employs TRBV12-3 or TRBV12-4 and TRBJ2-5; 11 bases agree with TRBD2. The CDR3 runs 16 residues. Unmatched junction bases numbered 11, after V lost 7 bases and J lost 4 bases. The CDR3 is CASTNYVGTSGETQYF. The CDR3 DNA reads TGTGCCAGCACCAATTATGTCGGGACTAGCGGAGAGACCCAGTACTTC.

This sequence joins TRBV4-1 and TRBJ2-1; the match to TRBD2 covers 14 bases. Trimming cost V 0 bases and J 13 bases; bases outside gene matches: 11. The CDR3 spans 17 residues. Germline assignment: CDR1 MGHRA and CDR2 YSYEKL. This CDR3 is CASSQDRGLAGGETQFF. CDR3 coding DNA: TGCGCCAGCAGCCAAGATAGAGGACTAGCGGGAGGTGAGACCCAGTTCTTC.

The chain combines TRBV6-5 with TRBJ2-7; the match to TRBD1 covers 8 bases. TRBJ2-5 matches the DNA end more closely, so the J call is doubtful. Germline V CDR1 and CDR2: MNHEY, SVGAGI. The CDR3 has 14 residues. CDR3 residues: CASGRQGPSETQYF. DNA of the CDR3: TGTGCCAGTGGAAGACAGGGGCCCTCAGAGACCCAGTACTTC.

The chain employs TRBV20-1 and TRBJ2-5; possibly TRBD2 for D (7 bases). This CDR3 is built from 15 residues. CDR1 is DFQATT, CDR2 SNEGSKA, per germline (reference sequence). V was shortened by 6 bases and J by 0 bases, with 17 bases between the two germline ends. CDR3 coding DNA: TGCAGTGCCCCCCCGGGGAGGGGGAACCAAGAGACCCAGTACTTC. This encodes CSAPPGRGNQETQYF.

The V gene is TRBV5-1, the J gene TRBJ2-7, with TRBD2 as a possible D gene (6 bases). Gene TRBJ2-5 matches the end of the DNA better, so the J call may be wrong. Germline V gives CDR1 SGHRS, CDR2 YFSETQ. There are 15 residues in the CDR3. This CDR3 is CASSSLTGVLETQYF. The CDR3 DNA reads as TGCGCCAGCAGCTCACTAACGGGAGTGTTAGAGACCCAGTACTTC.

This clonotype was counted only a few times. The chain combines TRBV27 with TRBJ2-7; D not certain. In germline, CDR1 is MNHEY, CDR2 SMNVEV (reference sequence). The ends were cut back, 1 base at V and 3 bases at J, with 10 bases in the middle. CDR3 length: 14 amino acids. CDR3 amino acids: CASSLYAASYEQYF. The CDR3 DNA reads as TGTGCCAGCAGTTTATACGCGGCCAGCTACGAGCAGTACTTC.

The chain carries TRBV5-5 and TRBJ1-2, with D possibly being TRBD1 (5 bases). Trimming left V 1 base short and J 4 bases short, with 8 bases between. From germline, CDR1 is SGHKS and CDR2 YYEKEE (reference sequence). This CDR3 region has 13 residues. CDR3 protein: CASSLNRRYGYTF. CDR3 nucleotides: TGTGCCAGCAGCTTGAACAGGCGCTATGGCTACACCTTC.

This clonotype was seen a few times. This chain uses TRBV5-1 with TRBJ2-5; perhaps TRBD2 as D (5 bases). CDR1 and CDR2 (germline): SGHRS, YFSETQ. The V and J ends lost 2 bases and 3 bases respectively, with 11 bases between them. The CDR3 is 14 amino acids. This chain's CDR3 is CASSFEGTKETQYF. For the CDR3, the DNA is TGCGCCAGCAGCTTCGAGGGAACCAAAGAGACCCAGTACTTC.

This chain links TRBV12-3 or TRBV12-4 with TRBJ2-7, with TRBD1 matching 8 bases. The CDR3 totals 14 residues. J was trimmed by 5 bases and V by 3 bases; bases with no gene match: 6. CDR3 protein: CASSFGQGGDEQYF. CDR3 in DNA: TGTGCCAGCAGTTTCGGACAGGGTGGCGACGAGCAGTACTTC.

Turning to this clonotype: A much bigger clone sits one base away, suggesting this may be a read error. The chain recombines TRBV25-1 with TRBJ2-7; D not certain. The CDR3 loop spans 14 amino acids. The V gene's germline CDR1 is MGHDK and CDR2 SYGVNS. CDR3 coding DNA: TGTGCCAGCGGTGAGAGAGCCCCCCCCTACGAGCAGTACTTC. This codes for CASGERAPPYEQYF.